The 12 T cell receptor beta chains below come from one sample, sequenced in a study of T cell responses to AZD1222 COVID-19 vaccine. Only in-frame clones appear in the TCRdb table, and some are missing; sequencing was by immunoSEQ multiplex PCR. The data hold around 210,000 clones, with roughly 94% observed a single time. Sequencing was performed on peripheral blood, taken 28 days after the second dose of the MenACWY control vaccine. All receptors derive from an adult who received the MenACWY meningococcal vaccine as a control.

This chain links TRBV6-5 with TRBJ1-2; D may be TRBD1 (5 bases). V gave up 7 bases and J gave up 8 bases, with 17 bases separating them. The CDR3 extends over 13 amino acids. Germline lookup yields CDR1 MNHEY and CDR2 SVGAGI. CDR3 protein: CASTLGGVRGYTF. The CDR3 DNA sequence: TGTGCCAGCACCCTGGGGGGGGTTCGCGGCTACACCTTC.

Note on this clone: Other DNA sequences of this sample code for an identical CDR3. Here the CDR3 reads CASRGGAYEQYF. Written as DNA, the CDR3 is TGTGCCAGCAGGGGGGGGGCCTACGAGCAGTACTTC. The V and J genes are TRBV12-3 or TRBV12-4 and TRBJ2-7; TRBD2 agrees at 7 bases. The CDR3 runs 12 residues. Trimming removed 6 bases from V and 2 bases from J; junction bases left unmatched: 1.

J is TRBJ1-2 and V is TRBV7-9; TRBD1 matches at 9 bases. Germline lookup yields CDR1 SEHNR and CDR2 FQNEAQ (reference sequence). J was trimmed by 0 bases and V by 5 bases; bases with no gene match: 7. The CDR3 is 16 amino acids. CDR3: CASSQGDRVTNYGYTF. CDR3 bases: TGTGCCAGCAGCCAAGGGGACAGGGTCACTAACTATGGCTACACCTTC.

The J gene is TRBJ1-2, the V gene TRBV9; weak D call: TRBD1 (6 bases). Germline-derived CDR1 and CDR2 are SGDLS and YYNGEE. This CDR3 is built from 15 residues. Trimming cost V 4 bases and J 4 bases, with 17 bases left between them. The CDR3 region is CASSLREGGIYGYTF. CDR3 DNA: TGTGCCAGCAGCCTCCGTGAGGGGGGCATCTATGGCTACACCTTC.

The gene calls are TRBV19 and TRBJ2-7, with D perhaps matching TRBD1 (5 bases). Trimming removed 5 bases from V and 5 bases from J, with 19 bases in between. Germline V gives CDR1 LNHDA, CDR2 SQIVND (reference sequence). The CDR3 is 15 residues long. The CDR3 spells CASSVEPQGSHEQYF. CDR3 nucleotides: TGTGCCAGTAGTGTCGAACCCCAGGGTTCCCACGAGCAGTACTTC.

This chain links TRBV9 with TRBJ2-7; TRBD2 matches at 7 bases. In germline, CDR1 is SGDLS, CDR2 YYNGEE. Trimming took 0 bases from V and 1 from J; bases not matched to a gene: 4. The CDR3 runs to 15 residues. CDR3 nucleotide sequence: TGTGCCAGCAGCGTAGGGGCTAGCGGATCCTACGAGCAGTACTTC. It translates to CASSVGASGSYEQYF. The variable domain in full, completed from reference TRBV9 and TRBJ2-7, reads DSGVTQTPKHLITATGQRVTLRCSPRSGDLSVYWYQQSLDQGLQFLIQYYNGEERAKGNILERFSAQQFPDLHSELNLSSLELGDSALYFCASSVGASGSYEQYFGPGTRLTVT.

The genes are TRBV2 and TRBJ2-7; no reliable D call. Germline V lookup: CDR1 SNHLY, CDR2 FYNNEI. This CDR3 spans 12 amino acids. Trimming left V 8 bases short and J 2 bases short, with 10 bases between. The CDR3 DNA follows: TGTGCCAGCGGGTACGGAGCCTACGAGCAGTACTTC. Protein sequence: CASGYGAYEQYF.

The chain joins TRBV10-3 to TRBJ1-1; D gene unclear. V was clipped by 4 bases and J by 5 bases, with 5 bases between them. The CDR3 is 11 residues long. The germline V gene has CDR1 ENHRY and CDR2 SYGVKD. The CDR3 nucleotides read TGTGCCATCAGTGGGGCAACTGAAGCTTTCTTT. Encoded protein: CAISGATEAFF.

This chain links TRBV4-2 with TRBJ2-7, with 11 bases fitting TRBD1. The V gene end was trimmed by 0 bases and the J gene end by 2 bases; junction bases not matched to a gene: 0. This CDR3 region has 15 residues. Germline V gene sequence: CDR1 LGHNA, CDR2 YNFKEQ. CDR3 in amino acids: CASSQEGQGAYEQYF. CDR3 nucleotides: TGTGCCAGCAGCCAAGAGGGACAGGGGGCCTACGAGCAGTACTTC.

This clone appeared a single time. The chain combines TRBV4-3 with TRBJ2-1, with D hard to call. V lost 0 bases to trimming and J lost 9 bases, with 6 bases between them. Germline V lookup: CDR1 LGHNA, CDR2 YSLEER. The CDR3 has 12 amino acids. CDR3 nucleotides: TGCGCCAGCAGCCAAGAGGATGGTGAGCAGTTCTTC. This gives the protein CASSQEDGEQFF.

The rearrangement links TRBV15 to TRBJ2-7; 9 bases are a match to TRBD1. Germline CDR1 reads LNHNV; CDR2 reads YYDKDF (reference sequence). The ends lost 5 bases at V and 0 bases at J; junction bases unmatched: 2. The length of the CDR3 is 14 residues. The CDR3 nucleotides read TGTGCCACCAGCGAGGGACAGGGCTCCTACGAGCAGTACTTC. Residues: CATSEGQGSYEQYF.

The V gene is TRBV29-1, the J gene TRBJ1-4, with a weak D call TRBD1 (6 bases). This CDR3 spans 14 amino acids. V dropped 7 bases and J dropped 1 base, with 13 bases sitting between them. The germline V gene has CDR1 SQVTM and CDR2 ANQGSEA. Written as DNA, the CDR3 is TGCAGCGGGAGCAGGGGCGGAACTAATGAAAAACTGTTTTTT. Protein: CSGSRGGTNEKLFF.